The next 6 T cell receptor beta chains were all read from a single sample in a study of CD8+ T cells in alopecia areata. Sequencing templates came from extracted RNA that was reverse transcribed into cDNA. Profiling relied on immunoSEQ multiplex PCR, and the TCRdb table lists in-frame clones only, not all of them. The sample records 150,000 or so clones, 45% to 60% being singletons. Sequencing was performed on CD4+ T cells sorted from blood. The origin of the receptors is a human donor with alopecia areata.

The chain links TRBV5-1 to TRBJ2-5; 9 bases match TRBD2. Trimming removed 5 bases from V and 1 base from J; junction bases left unmatched: 6. CDR1 is SGHRS, CDR2 YFSETQ, per germline. The CDR3 runs to 15 residues. CDR3 residues: CASRKLAGIQETQYF. CDR3 nucleotide sequence: TGCGCCAGCAGGAAACTAGCGGGCATCCAAGAGACCCAGTACTTC.

This clone was seen only once. The chain employs TRBV27 and TRBJ2-5; D gene uncertain. This CDR3 spans 14 amino acids. In germline, CDR1 is MNHEY, CDR2 SMNVEV (reference sequence). Trimming stripped 2 bases from V and 4 bases from J, with 11 bases between. CDR3 sequence (DNA): TGTGCCAGCAGTTTACTTGGGTTGGGAGAGACCCAGTACTTC. Translation: CASSLLGLGETQYF.

The V call is TRBV18, the J call TRBJ2-5; no firm D call. V dropped 5 bases and J dropped 3 bases, with 4 bases sitting between them. The CDR3 runs to 11 residues. CDR1 KGHSH and CDR2 LQKENI come from the germline V gene. CDR3 nucleotides: TGTGCCAGCTCATGGGAAGAGACCCAGTACTTC. This translates into CASSWEETQYF.

This chain links TRBV28 with TRBJ2-5; 7 nucleotides agree with TRBD2. This CDR3 comprises 15 residues. J was trimmed by 2 bases and V by 4 bases; bases with no gene match: 7. Looked up from germline, CDR1 is MDHEN and CDR2 is SYDVKM. The CDR3 DNA reads as TGTGCCAGCAGTTCCACTACTAGCGCACAAGAGACCCAGTACTTC. It codes for CASSSTTSAQETQYF.

This chain links TRBV30 with TRBJ2-7; 7 nucleotides line up with TRBD2. Germline V gene lookup returns CDR1 GTSNPN and CDR2 SVGIG (reference sequence). Trimming cost V 1 base and J 3 bases; bases outside gene matches: 18. The length of the CDR3 is 18 residues. CDR3 DNA: TGTGCCTGGAGTGCCAAGCCCAATCAGTGGGAGGGCTTCTACGAGCAGTACTTC. Its protein is CAWSAKPNQWEGFYEQYF.

The V and J genes are TRBV25-1 and TRBJ2-1, with 11 bases that match TRBD2. The CDR3 covers 18 residues. Germline-derived CDR1 and CDR2 are MGHDK and SYGVNS. The V gene end was trimmed by 5 bases and the J gene end by 6 bases; junction bases not matched to a gene: 15. The CDR3 loop reads CASSSDGRGSGRVNEQFF. The CDR3 DNA is TGTGCCAGCAGTAGCGACGGGAGGGGTAGCGGGAGGGTCAATGAGCAGTTCTTC.